The 29 T cell receptor beta chains reported below all come from one sample, sequenced in a study of T cell clonality in common variable immunodeficiency (dated by TCRdb to between 2014 and 2017). Libraries were built with the immunoSEQ multiplex PCR assay. In TCRdb, the immuneACCESS table is reduced to in-frame sequences with V and J assigned. These tables do not hold every clone; where another copy was compared, an unresolved V gene accounts for under half, and the others remain unexplained. The table shows some 45,000 clones here, with no singletons. The ten largest clonotypes hold about 5.9% of the sample. The source material was peripheral blood mononuclear cells. These receptors were obtained from a person between 18 and 75 years old in good health.

The table lists this clone with many counts. The read falls 3 residues short of the CDR3 end, and the missing part is taken from the germline J gene. The rearrangement joins TRBV12-5 to TRBJ2-7; a weak D match, TRBD1 (5 bases). CDR1 and CDR2 from the germline V gene are LGHNT and FRNRAP. The CDR3 is made up of 11 amino acids. Trimming removed 10 bases from V and 2 bases from J, with 9 bases in between. The covered CDR3 bases are TGTGCTACAGGGATCGCCTACGAG. Its protein is CATGIAYE. The full CDR3 protein reads CATGIAYEQYF.

This clone was detected ten times or more. The read falls 3 residues short of the CDR3 end, and the missing part is taken from the germline J gene. V is TRBV5-1 and J is TRBJ1-2; 8 nucleotides align to TRBD1. The germline gives CDR1 SGHRS, CDR2 YFSETQ. This CDR3 contains 18 residues. With V trimmed by 2 bases and J by 4 bases, 16 bases remained unmatched. The CDR3 spells CASSLSQTPGGASYGYTF. CDR3 DNA (partial): TGCGCCAGCAGCTTATCTCAAACCCCAGGGGGCGCGAGCTATGGC.

Many counts were recorded for this clone. The read terminates 3 residues ahead of where the CDR3 ends, so the germline J gene completes it. The V call is TRBV28, the J call TRBJ2-7; TRBD1 aligns across 9 bases. Looked up from germline, CDR1 is MDHEN and CDR2 is SYDVKM. The V segment lost 4 bases and the J segment 5 bases; nucleotides outside the gene matches: 6. The CDR3 runs to 14 residues. Incomplete CDR3 DNA: TGTGCCAGCAGTTCCGGGACAGGGAACCACGAG. Translating it yields CASSSGTGNHE. The whole CDR3 sequence reads CASSSGTGNHEQYF.

Many counts were recorded for this clone. The read gets to within 3 residues of the CDR3 end, and the germline J gene fills in the rest. The chain joins TRBV6-2 or TRBV6-3 to TRBJ2-3, with a weak D call TRBD2 (6 bases). This CDR3 has 17 amino acids. Germline assignment: CDR1 MNHEY and CDR2 SVGEGT. Trimming stripped 6 bases from V and 2 bases from J, with 21 bases between. Incomplete CDR3 DNA: TGTGCCAGCAGGGCGGGGTGGTCCGCAATTTACACAGATACG. Translating gives CASRAGWSAIYTDT. The complete CDR3 sequence is CASRAGWSAIYTDTQYF.

This clone was detected ten times or more. At one boundary the junction diverges from the germline segment, which might be a read error. Read coverage stops 3 residues before the CDR3 terminus; the germline J gene supplies the remainder. The rearrangement uses TRBV4-2 and TRBJ2-5; D is ambiguous. The length of the CDR3 is 15 residues. Germline V CDR1 and CDR2: LGHNA, YNFKEQ. CDR3 loop: CASSQDLVVRETQYF. The sequenced part of the CDR3 DNA is TGCGCCAGCAGCCAAGATTTGGTAGTCCGGGAGACC.

This clone was seen many times. The read gets to within 3 residues of the CDR3 end, and the germline J gene fills in the rest. The chain carries TRBV20-1 and TRBJ1-6, with D possibly TRBD1 on 5 matching bases. Germline-derived CDR1 and CDR2 are DFQATT and SNEGSKA (reference sequence). The CDR3 loop spans 16 amino acids. This CDR3 reads CSARDPIIPGKGPLHF. CDR3 DNA, as far as it was read: TGCAGTGCTAGAGATCCCATCATTCCAGGGAAGGGCCCC.

The table lists this clone with many counts. The observed sequence ends 3 residues before the CDR3 terminus, with the missing tail filled in from the germline J gene. This chain joins TRBV5-1 and TRBJ1-5; TRBD1 is a possible D gene (6 bases). The V end was cut by 0 bases, the J end by 5 bases, with 9 bases between. The CDR3 loop spans 14 amino acids. Germline V lookup: CDR1 SGHRS, CDR2 YFSETQ. The CDR3 reads CASSLGGGHQPQHF. The part of the CDR3 DNA that was read is TGCGCCAGCAGCTTGGGCGGGGGCCATCAGCCC.

The sample holds many counts of this clone. The DNA ends 3 residues before the CDR3 does, and the rest of the CDR3 is filled in from the germline J gene. The chain recombines TRBV7-9 with TRBJ2-1; 8 positions agree with TRBD1. The CDR3 is 15 residues long. Trimming at V came to 5 bases and at J to 4 bases, leaving 7 bases not matched to a gene. Looked up from germline, CDR1 is SEHNR and CDR2 is FQNEAQ (reference sequence). CDR3 bases read: TGTGCCAGCAGCCATCGACAGGGGCTATACAATGAG. Its protein product is CASSHRQGLYNE. In full, the CDR3 reads CASSHRQGLYNEQFF.

This clone was detected ten times or more. The read finishes 3 residues shy of the CDR3 end, and the germline J gene is used to complete it. This chain uses TRBV12-5 with TRBJ2-3; 13 bases fit TRBD2. CDR3 length: 16 residues. V was pared by 7 bases and J by 2 bases, with 6 bases of the junction left unmatched. Germline CDR1 LGHNT, CDR2 FRNRAP. The CDR3 is CASAQGLAGDTDTQYF. The CDR3 bases that were read are TGTGCTAGTGCCCAAGGACTAGCGGGGGACACAGATACG.

The table lists this clone with many counts. The read comes to an end 3 residues before the CDR3 does, leaving the germline J gene to fill in the end. The V gene is TRBV11-2, the J gene TRBJ1-5; D not certain. In germline, CDR1 is SGHAT, CDR2 FQNNGV. Between the trimmed V and J ends, which lost 1 base and 4 bases, there was a span of 2 bases. The CDR3 loop spans 12 amino acids. The part of the CDR3 DNA that was read is TGTGCCAGCAGCTTAGCAAATCAGCCC. Its translation: CASSLANQP. The full-length CDR3 reads as CASSLANQPQHF.

This clone appeared many times. CDR3 in amino acids: CSAKTRYYGYTF. The part of the CDR3 DNA that was read is TGCAGTGCCAAAACTAGATACTATGGC. The chain is built from TRBV20-1 and TRBJ1-2; D ambiguous. The sequence runs out 3 residues before the end of the CDR3; the remainder is reconstructed from the germline J gene. The CDR3 has 12 amino acids. The V end lost 6 bases, the J end lost 3 bases, and 11 bases lay between the germline ends. The germline CDR1 and CDR2 sequences are DFQATT and SNEGSKA (reference sequence).

This clone was counted a few times. The read ends 3 residues shy of where the CDR3 ends; the end is completed using the germline J gene. J is TRBJ1-4 and V is TRBV13, with 11 bases fitting TRBD1. This CDR3 contains 14 residues. Per germline, CDR1 PRHDT and CDR2 FYEKMQ (reference sequence). The sequenced CDR3 bases are TGTGCCAGCAGCTTGGGACAGGGGGGTTCACCA. Translating gives CASSLGQGGSP. The whole CDR3 is CASSLGQGGSPLFF.

This clone was seen ten or more times. The CDR3 sequence is CSAYTPGQGFGYTF. The CDR3 bases that were read are TGCAGCGCTTACACACCTGGACAGGGTTTTGGC. The chain couples TRBV29-1 to TRBJ1-2; 8 bases match TRBD1. The CDR3 goes on 3 residues after the read ends, and that part is filled in from the germline J gene. The germline CDR1 and CDR2 sequences are SQVTM and ANQGSEA. This CDR3 region has 14 residues. The V and J ends lost 7 bases and 7 bases, in that order; junction bases with no gene match: 14.

The sample holds many counts of this clone. With the read ending 3 residues before the CDR3 end, the germline J gene is used to fill in that end. This CDR3 is also generated by other DNA sequences in the sample. The chain recombines TRBV29-1 with TRBJ1-3; TRBD1 might be the D (6 bases). V was trimmed by 0 bases and J by 2 bases, leaving 8 bases between them. This CDR3 spans 14 amino acids. Germline V gene sequence: CDR1 SQVTM, CDR2 ANQGSEA. The CDR3 bases that were read are TGCAGCGTTGAAGAGACAGGTCCTGGAAACACC. Its translation is CSVEETGPGNT. The full CDR3 protein reads CSVEETGPGNTIYF. Based on the CDR3 plus reference TRBV29-1 and TRBJ1-3, the full variable domain is SAVISQKPSRDICQRGTSLTIQCQVDSQVTMMFWYRQQPGQSLTLIATANQGSEATYESGFVIDKFPISRPNLTFSTLTVSNMSPEDSSIYLCSVEETGPGNTIYFGEGSWLTVV.

This clone was counted ten times or more. The CDR3 is CASSLVGEVAGELFF. CDR3 DNA, as far as it was read: TGTGCCAGCAGCTTAGTCGGGGAAGTGGCCGGGGAG. The chain combines TRBV11-3 with TRBJ2-2; possibly TRBD2 for D (5 bases). The read terminates 3 residues before the CDR3 end, so the remaining end is supplied by the germline J gene. The CDR3 sequence is 15 residues long. Trimming took off 1 base at V and 6 bases at J, with 12 bases between the two ends. Germline-derived CDR1 and CDR2 are SGHNT and YENEEA.

This clone was detected many times. The read comes to an end 3 residues before the CDR3 does, leaving the germline J gene to fill in the end. The chain carries TRBV4-2 and TRBJ2-4, with D possibly TRBD2 on 7 matching bases. V was trimmed by 0 bases and J by 0 bases, leaving 12 bases between them. The CDR3 extends over 17 amino acids. From germline, CDR1 is LGHNA and CDR2 YNFKEQ. Incomplete CDR3 DNA: TGTGCCAGCAGCCAAGAGGGGGGGGCCCTAGCCAAAAACATT. Protein: CASSQEGGALAKNI. The full CDR3 protein is CASSQEGGALAKNIQYF.

This clone was seen at least ten times. Read data end 3 residues before the CDR3 end; the end is taken from the germline J gene. The V and J genes are TRBV5-1 and TRBJ2-5; D is perhaps TRBD1 (6 bases). Germline V CDR1 and CDR2: SGHRS, YFSETQ. V shed 1 base and J shed 4 bases, with 8 bases lying between them. CDR3 size: 13 residues. The CDR3 is CASSLWGPETQYF. Partial CDR3 DNA: TGCGCCAGCAGCTTGTGGGGGCCAGAGACC.

The table lists this clone with many counts. The DNA ends 3 residues before the CDR3 does, and the rest of the CDR3 is filled in from the germline J gene. The chain combines TRBV3-1 (or the pseudogene TRBV3-2) with TRBJ2-2, with a tentative D call TRBD2 (7 bases). Germline values: CDR1 LGHDT, CDR2 YNNKEL (reference sequence). V lost 4 bases, J lost 5 bases, and 14 bases lay in between. The CDR3 runs 15 residues. The DNA read from the CDR3 is TGTGCCAGCAGCCTGGGGGGGGCCAGGACCGGGGAG. This codes for CASSLGGARTGE. The entire CDR3 reads CASSLGGARTGELFF.

This clone was counted at least ten times. The CDR3 end falls 3 residues outside the read, so it is completed with the germline J gene. The rearrangement uses TRBV2 and TRBJ2-7, with 10 bases matching TRBD1. Germline-derived CDR1 and CDR2 are SNHLY and FYNNEI. The CDR3 is 13 amino acids. The ends lost 6 bases at V and 6 bases at J; junction bases unmatched: 5. The CDR3 spells CASRDRGHAEQYF. The sequenced CDR3 bases are TGTGCCAGCAGAGACAGGGGGCATGCCGAG. The variable domain in full, with the rest retrieved from reference TRBV2 and TRBJ2-7, is EPEVTQTPSHQVTQMGQEVILRCVPISNHLYFYWYRQILGQKVEFLVSFYNNEISEKSEIFDDQFSVERPDGSNFTLKIRSTKLEDSAMYFCASRDRGHAEQYFGPGTRLTVT.

In this sample, this clone turned up many times. The CDR3 goes on 3 residues after the read ends, and that part is filled in from the germline J gene. This chain connects TRBV6-2 or TRBV6-3 to TRBJ2-3; tentative D call: TRBD2 (6 bases). Trimming cost V 6 bases and J 6 bases, with 16 bases left between them. The CDR3 totals 14 residues. Germline CDR1 MNHEY, CDR2 SVGEGT. CDR3 sequence: CASRMEGVLDTQYF. The sequenced part of the CDR3 DNA is TGTGCCAGCAGAATGGAGGGTGTCTTGGATACG.

This clone was seen ten or more times. From the germline J gene comes the end of the CDR3, since the read stops 3 residues before it. The chain carries TRBV10-3 and TRBJ1-1; 9 bases line up with TRBD1. V gave up 6 bases and J gave up 7 bases; unmatched junction bases: 15. Per germline, CDR1 ENHRY and CDR2 SYGVKD. The CDR3 consists of 16 residues. CDR3 protein: CAISSTTGGGISEAFF. The CDR3 bases that were read are TGTGCCATCAGCTCCACTACAGGGGGCGGAATCAGTGAA.

A note on this clone: This may come from a read error, since a much larger clone is one base off. The read terminates 3 residues ahead of where the CDR3 ends, so the germline J gene completes it. This sample includes further DNA sequences coding for the same CDR3. The gene calls are TRBV18 and TRBJ1-1; unclear D gene. The CDR3 sequence is 13 residues long. The germline V gene encodes CDR1 KGHSH and CDR2 LQKENI. The CDR3 here is CASSPAGGPEAFF. CDR3 bases read: TGTGCCAGCTCACCTGCGGGAGGGCCAGAA. The whole variable domain, remainder taken from reference TRBV18 and TRBJ1-1, is NAGVMQNPRHLVRRRGQEARLRCSPMKGHSHVYWYRQLPEEGLKFMVYLQKENIIDESGMPKERFSAEFPKEGPSILRIQQVVRGDSAAYFCASSPAGGPEAFFGQGTRLTVV.

To note about this clone: The CDR3 end lies 3 residues beyond the end of the read and is filled in from the germline J gene. The chain employs TRBV7-6 and TRBJ1-1, with D possibly TRBD1 on 6 matching bases. Trimming shortened V by 1 base and J by 5 bases, and 8 bases separated the two germline ends. This CDR3 contains 13 residues. Germline V CDR1 and CDR2: SGHVS, FNYEAQ. The chain's CDR3 is CASSLEGGTEAFF. The sequenced part of the CDR3 DNA is TGTGCCAGCAGCTTAGAAGGGGGTACTGAA. The whole variable domain, remainder taken from reference TRBV7-6 and TRBJ1-1, is GAGVSQSPRYKVTKRGQDVALRCDPISGHVSLYWYRQALGQGPEFLTYFNYEAQQDKSGLPNDRFSAERPEGSISTLTIQRTEQRDSAMYRCASSLEGGTEAFFGQGTRLTVV.

This clone was recorded many times. The read is 3 residues too short to cover the CDR3 end, so that end is filled in from the germline J gene. V is TRBV7-2 and J is TRBJ1-1; D is unclear. The ends were cut back, 1 base at V and 1 base at J, with 10 bases in the middle. Germline V gene lookup returns CDR1 SGHTA and CDR2 FQGNSA. The CDR3 loop spans 15 amino acids. Partial CDR3 DNA: TGTGCCAGCAGCTTAGGAGGCGGCCCGAACACTGAA. It encodes CASSLGGGPNTE. The whole CDR3 sequence reads CASSLGGGPNTEAFF.

In this sample, this clone turned up a few times. Read sequence stops 3 residues before the CDR3 end, and the germline J gene provides the missing end. V and J are TRBV5-1 and TRBJ1-2; the D gene is possibly TRBD1 (5 bases). CDR1 SGHRS and CDR2 YFSETQ come from the germline V gene. The CDR3 totals 13 residues. Here the CDR3 reads CASSLALTVGYTF. The sequenced CDR3 bases are TGCGCCAGCAGCTTGGCCTTGACAGTAGGC.

This clone has ten or more counts. The read falls 3 residues short of the CDR3 end, and the missing part is taken from the germline J gene. This chain connects TRBV20-1 to TRBJ2-2; the match to TRBD2 covers 10 bases. Germline loops: CDR1 DFQATT, CDR2 SNEGSKA (reference sequence). The length of the CDR3 is 15 residues. V lost 1 base, J lost 5 bases, and 4 bases stayed unmatched. Incomplete CDR3 DNA: TGCAGTGCTAGAGTAGCGGGGGGCCGGACCGGGGAG. As protein: CSARVAGGRTGE. The entire CDR3 protein reads CSARVAGGRTGELFF.

This clone was observed at least ten times. The sequence runs out 3 residues before the end of the CDR3; the remainder is reconstructed from the germline J gene. The gene calls are TRBV29-1 and TRBJ1-1, with D perhaps TRBD1 (5 bases). CDR1 and CDR2 from the germline V gene are SQVTM and ANQGSEA. Trimming shortened V by 6 bases and J by 4 bases, and 9 bases separated the two germline ends. This CDR3 spans 11 amino acids. CDR3 region: CSVRGATEAFF. CDR3 DNA (partial): TGCAGCGTACGAGGGGCCACTGAA.

This clone was observed at least ten times. The read comes to an end 3 residues before the CDR3 does, leaving the germline J gene to fill in the end. V usage is TRBV19 and J usage is TRBJ2-5, with D perhaps TRBD2 (6 bases). The CDR3 is 14 residues long. V was shortened by 4 bases and J by 5 bases, with 14 bases between the two germline ends. Germline assignment: CDR1 LNHDA and CDR2 SQIVND (reference sequence). CDR3 amino acids: CASSSGGSGETQYF. CDR3 bases read: TGTGCCAGTAGTAGTGGGGGTAGCGGTGAGACC.

In this sample, this clone turned up many times. The read finishes 3 residues shy of the CDR3 end, and the germline J gene is used to complete it. J is TRBJ2-7 and V is TRBV19; D is uncertain. The CDR3 is 13 amino acids. Germline lookup yields CDR1 LNHDA and CDR2 SQIVND (reference sequence). With 4 bases removed from V and 0 bases from J, the gap between germline ends came to 7 bases. Here the CDR3 reads CASSKASSYEQYF. The covered CDR3 bases are TGTGCCAGTAGTAAGGCCAGCTCCTACGAG.